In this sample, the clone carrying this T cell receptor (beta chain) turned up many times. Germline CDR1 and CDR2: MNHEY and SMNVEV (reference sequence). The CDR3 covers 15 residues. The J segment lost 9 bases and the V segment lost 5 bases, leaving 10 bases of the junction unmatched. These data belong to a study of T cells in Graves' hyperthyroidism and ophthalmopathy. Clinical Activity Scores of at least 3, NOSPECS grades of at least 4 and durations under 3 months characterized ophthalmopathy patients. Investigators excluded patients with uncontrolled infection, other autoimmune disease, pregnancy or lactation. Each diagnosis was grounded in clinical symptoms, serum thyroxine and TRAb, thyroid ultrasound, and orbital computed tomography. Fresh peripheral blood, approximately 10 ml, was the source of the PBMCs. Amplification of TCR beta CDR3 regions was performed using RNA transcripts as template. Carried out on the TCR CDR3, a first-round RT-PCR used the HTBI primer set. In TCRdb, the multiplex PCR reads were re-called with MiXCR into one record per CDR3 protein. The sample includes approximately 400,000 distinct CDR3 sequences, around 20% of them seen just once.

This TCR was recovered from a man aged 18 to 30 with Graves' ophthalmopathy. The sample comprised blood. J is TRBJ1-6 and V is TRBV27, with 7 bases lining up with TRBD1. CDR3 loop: CASSTTGLQGSPLHF. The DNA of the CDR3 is TGTGCCAGCAGTACGACAGGGTTACAAGGTTCACCCCTCCACTTT.